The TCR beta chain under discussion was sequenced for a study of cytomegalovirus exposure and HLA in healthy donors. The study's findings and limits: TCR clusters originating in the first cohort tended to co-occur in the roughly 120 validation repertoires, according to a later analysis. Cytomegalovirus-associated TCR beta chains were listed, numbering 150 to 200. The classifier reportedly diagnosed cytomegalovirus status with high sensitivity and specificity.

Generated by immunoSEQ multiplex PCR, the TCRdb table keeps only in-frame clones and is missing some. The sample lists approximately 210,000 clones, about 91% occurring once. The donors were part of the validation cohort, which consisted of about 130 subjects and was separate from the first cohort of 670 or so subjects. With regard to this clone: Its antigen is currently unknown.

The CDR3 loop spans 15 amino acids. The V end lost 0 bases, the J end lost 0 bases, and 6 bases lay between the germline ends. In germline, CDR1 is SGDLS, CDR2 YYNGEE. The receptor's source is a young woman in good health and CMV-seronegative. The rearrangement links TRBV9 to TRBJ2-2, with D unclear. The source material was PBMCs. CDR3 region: CASSVDGPNTGELFF. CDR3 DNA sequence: TGTGCCAGCAGCGTAGACGGTCCGAACACCGGGGAGCTGTTTTTT.